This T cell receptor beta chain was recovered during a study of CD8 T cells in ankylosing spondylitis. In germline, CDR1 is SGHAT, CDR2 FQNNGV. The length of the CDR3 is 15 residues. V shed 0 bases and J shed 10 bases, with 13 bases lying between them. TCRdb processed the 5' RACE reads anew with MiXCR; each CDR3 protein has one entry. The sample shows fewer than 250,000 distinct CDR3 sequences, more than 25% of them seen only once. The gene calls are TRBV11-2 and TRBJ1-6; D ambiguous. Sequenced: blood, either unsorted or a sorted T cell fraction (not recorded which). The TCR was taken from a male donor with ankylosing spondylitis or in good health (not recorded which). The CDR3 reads CASSLDPGSGSPLHF. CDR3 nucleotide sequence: TGTGCCAGCAGCTTAGATCCGGGGTCGGGGTCACCCCTCCACTTT.